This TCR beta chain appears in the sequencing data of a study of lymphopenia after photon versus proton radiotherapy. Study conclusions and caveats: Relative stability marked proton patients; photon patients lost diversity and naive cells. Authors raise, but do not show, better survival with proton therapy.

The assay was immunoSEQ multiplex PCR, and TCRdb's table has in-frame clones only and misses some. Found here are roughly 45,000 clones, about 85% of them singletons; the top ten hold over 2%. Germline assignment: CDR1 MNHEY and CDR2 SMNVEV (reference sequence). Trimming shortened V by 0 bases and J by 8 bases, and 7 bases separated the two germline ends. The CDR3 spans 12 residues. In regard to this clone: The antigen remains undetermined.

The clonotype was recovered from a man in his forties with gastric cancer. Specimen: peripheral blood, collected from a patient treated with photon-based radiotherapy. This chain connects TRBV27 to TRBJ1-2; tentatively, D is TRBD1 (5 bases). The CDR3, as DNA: TGTGCCAGCAGTTTATCGGGGCGGGGCTACACCTTC. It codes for CASSLSGRGYTF.